The next 4 T cell receptor beta chains were all read from a single sample in a study of molecular identifiers for immune sequencing clone quantification. A single record per CDR3 protein comes from TCRdb applying MiXCR to the PCR reads. The sample carries about 12,000 distinct CDR3 sequences, roughly 16% recorded once. Material for sequencing was naive CD8+ T cells from blood, with Jurkat cell RNA spiked in. Subset meaning: FACS-sorted CD8+CD4-CCR7+CD45RA+ naive T cells. The receptors stem from a human donor in good health. Some libraries in this study had Jurkat cell RNA spiked in.

This clonotype is labeled as medium-sized (0.01 to 0.1%). The rearrangement uses TRBV11-2 and TRBJ2-3; no reliable D call. Per germline, CDR1 SGHAT and CDR2 FQNNGV. Between the trimmed V and J ends, which lost 3 bases and 2 bases, there was a span of 12 bases. The CDR3 has 15 amino acids. CDR3 protein: CASSFPFGYTDTQYF. The CDR3 bases are TGTGCCAGCAGCTTCCCGTTTGGGTACACAGATACGCAGTATTTT.

This clonotype ranks as medium-sized (0.01 to 0.1%). This chain links TRBV19 with TRBJ1-5, with TRBD1 matching over 8 bases. Germline V gene sequence: CDR1 LNHDA, CDR2 SQIVND (reference sequence). The J segment lost 2 bases and the V segment lost 7 bases, leaving 13 bases of the junction unmatched. There are 17 residues in the CDR3. The CDR3 region is CASTTGRAGGGNQPQHF. The DNA of the CDR3 is TGTGCCAGTACTACGGGAAGGGCAGGGGGCGGCAATCAGCCCCAGCATTTT.

This clonotype is judged medium-sized. The gene calls are TRBV7-2 and TRBJ2-1; TRBD2 agrees at 12 bases. The trim removed 3 bases at V and 10 bases at J, leaving 10 bases unmatched. The CDR3 consists of 16 residues. Germline CDR1 is SGHTA and CDR2 is FQGNSA. This CDR3 reads CASSFSKTSGSREQFF. Written as DNA, the CDR3 is TGTGCCAGCAGCTTTTCGAAGACTAGCGGGAGTCGAGAGCAGTTCTTC.

The table lists this clonotype with many counts. The genes are TRBV27 and TRBJ2-7, with 9 bases matching TRBD1. Unmatched junction bases numbered 4, after V lost 3 bases and J lost 4 bases. The germline gives CDR1 MNHEY, CDR2 SMNVEV (reference sequence). The CDR3 length is 14 residues. Here the CDR3 reads CASSFLGQGYEQYF. CDR3 bases: TGTGCCAGCAGTTTCTTGGGACAGGGTTACGAGCAGTACTTC.